This entry concerns a single TCR beta chain. Its specificity is not known. The method was immunoSEQ multiplex PCR; TCRdb's version includes in-frame clones alone and lacks a portion of them. The sample has approximately 64,000 clones; around 85% are singletons. Time point in this sample: week 11, during vaccination. In every dose of vaccine, 300 ug of mutant IDH1 20-mer peptide was given alongside topical imiquimod. The data derive from a study of a mutant IDH1 vaccine in newly diagnosed glioma. For the study at large: Eight vaccine doses were administered to patients at weeks 1, 3, 5, 7, 11, 15, 19 and 23. Vaccination started 4-6 weeks after radiotherapy alone, or with temozolomide cycles.

Study-wide points: Among patients, about 94% showed immune responses induced by the vaccine. Pseudoprogression appeared independent of alterations in top peripheral clonotypes.

This specimen was PBMCs, taken from a glioma patient whose treatment included an IDH1 peptide vaccine. This TCR was recovered from a woman between 50 and 59 years old with glioma.

CDR3: CASSIIGTDPYEQYF. DNA for the CDR3: TGTGCCAGTAGTATCATCGGGACAGACCCATACGAGCAGTACTTC. The V call is TRBV19, the J call TRBJ2-7, with 7 bases fitting TRBD1. V shed 3 bases and J 4 bases; nucleotides not matched to a gene: 9. The CDR3 length is 15 residues. The germline V gene has CDR1 LNHDA and CDR2 SQIVND (reference sequence).